Given below is one TCR beta chain in context. This entry belongs to a study of blood T cell repertoires in COVID-19. CDR1 and CDR2 from the germline V gene are SGDLS and YYNGEE. V was pared by 4 bases and J by 8 bases, with 19 bases between. The CDR3 covers 16 residues. The assay was immunoSEQ multiplex PCR, and TCRdb's table has in-frame clones only and misses some. Counted here are tens of thousands of clones, about 70% occurring once; the ten biggest clones make up 28%. The chain links TRBV9 to TRBJ1-6; maybe TRBD1 (6 bases). The receptor was isolated from a woman of 80 years or more with active or convalescent COVID-19. Sample: peripheral blood. The CDR3 region has the DNA TGTGCCAGCAGCTTTCGGGAAGGGGGAGAGTATTCACCCCTCCACTTT. Translating gives CASSFREGGEYSPLHF.